This T cell receptor beta chain appears in the sequencing data of a study of graft-versus-host responses after intestinal transplantation. The J segment lost 4 bases and the V segment lost 4 bases, leaving 10 bases of the junction unmatched. The germline gives CDR1 SGHRS, CDR2 YFSETQ. This CDR3 comprises 15 residues. Clones were sequenced by immunoSEQ multiplex PCR, and TCRdb holds only the in-frame ones, with some missing. The sample consists of more than 9,000 clones, approximately 72% of them appearing once. Intraepithelial lymphocytes and lamina propria lymphocytes were released through processing of graft tissue.

This chain joins TRBV5-1 and TRBJ2-7, with TRBD2 matching 8 bases. The source is a human patient who received an intestinal transplant, so some T cells may come from the graft donor. The source was ileum tissue, collected approximately 530 days after intestinal transplant. The CDR3 coding sequence is TGCGCCAGCAGCCTTTTCGCGGGGGGTCTATACGAGCAGTACTTC. Translation: CASSLFAGGLYEQYF. The full variable domain, in which reference TRBV5-1 and TRBJ2-7 provide the parts outside the CDR3, is KAGVTQTPRYLIKTRGQQVTLSCSPISGHRSVSWYQQTPGQGLQFLFEYFSETQRNKGNFPGRFSGRQFSNSRSEMNVSTLELGDSALYLCASSLFAGGLYEQYFGPGTRLTVT.